The 21 T cell receptor beta chains below all came from one sample that was sequenced in a study of regulatory T cells in long-lasting Graves disease. The sample's time point: persistent/refractory GD, antithyroid drugs over 5 years with positive TRAb. Researchers made the TCR library from RNA that was extracted from PBMCs. HTBI primers from iRepertoire and Arm-PCR of CDR3 regions yielded the TCR beta libraries. MiXCR, applied by TCRdb to the multiplex PCR reads, yields one record per CDR3 protein. The data show a few hundred thousand distinct CDR3 sequences, roughly 20% seen once. Sequenced here: peripheral blood mononuclear cells (PBMCs), sampled when the disease was refractory, from a patient treated with antithyroid drugs. The receptors originated from a woman in her thirties or forties with Graves disease.

A word on this clonotype: One end of the junction is discordant with germline, which a read error may explain. This chain links TRBV4-1 with TRBJ2-5; 8 nucleotides line up with TRBD1. The CDR3 consists of 15 residues. Germline CDR1 reads MGHRA; CDR2 reads YSYEKL. CDR3 sequence: CASSQAVRQGKFVFF. The CDR3, as DNA: TGCGCCAGCAGCCAAGCTGTCCGACAGGGGAAGTTTGTGTTCTTC.

The rearrangement joins TRBV11-2 to TRBJ2-7; D possibly uses TRBD1 or TRBD2 (5 bases each). Germline lookup yields CDR1 SGHAT and CDR2 FQNNGV. This CDR3 comprises 16 residues. Trimming took off 1 base at V and 4 bases at J, with 17 bases between the two ends. The CDR3 loop is CASSLVAGPSGYEQYF. CDR3 bases: TGTGCCAGCAGCTTAGTTGCAGGGCCCTCGGGATACGAGCAGTACTTC.

The chain links TRBV10-3 to TRBJ2-7, with 9 nucleotides matching TRBD1. The CDR3 length is 15 residues. CDR1 and CDR2 (germline): ENHRY, SYGVKD. V lost 3 bases and J lost 4; bases outside the gene matches: 7. The CDR3 region has the DNA TGTGCCATCAGTGATGTAGGACAGGGGCCATACGAGCAGTACTTC. Amino acid sequence: CAISDVGQGPYEQYF.

This clonotype was seen repeatedly, ten times or more. The J gene is TRBJ1-5, the V gene TRBV28; 11 bases map to TRBD1. The CDR3 is 15 amino acids. The germline gives CDR1 MDHEN, CDR2 SYDVKM. V gave up 7 bases and J gave up 8 bases; unmatched junction bases: 10. The CDR3 reads CASIIGQGAHKPQHF. CDR3 bases: TGTGCCAGCATCATCGGACAGGGGGCGCATAAGCCCCAGCATTTT.

J is TRBJ2-5 and V is TRBV10-3; 9 nucleotides line up with TRBD1. Germline V CDR1 and CDR2: ENHRY, SYGVKD. V shed 6 bases and J 5 bases; nucleotides not matched to a gene: 10. CDR3 length: 15 amino acids. CDR3 region: CAIRPNRGLLETQYF. CDR3 DNA sequence: TGTGCCATCAGGCCTAACAGGGGGCTCCTGGAGACCCAGTACTTC.

The rearrangement joins TRBV28 to TRBJ1-6; 8 bases are shared with TRBD1. The CDR3 sequence is 15 residues long. The ends lost 7 bases at V and 8 bases at J; junction bases unmatched: 10. In germline, CDR1 is MDHEN, CDR2 SYDVKM. This CDR3 is CASNLMTGVDSPLHF. The CDR3 nucleotides are TGTGCCAGCAACTTGATGACAGGGGTGGATTCACCCCTCCACTTT. The variable domain in full, with the rest retrieved from reference TRBV28 and TRBJ1-6, is DVKVTQSSRYLVKRTGEKVFLECVQDMDHENMFWYRQDPGLGLRLIYFSYDVKMKEKGDIPEGYSVSREKKERFSLILESASTNQTSMYLCASNLMTGVDSPLHFGNGTRLTVT.

This clonotype has a count of ten or more. V is TRBV28 and J is TRBJ1-5; TRBD1 aligns across 12 bases. This CDR3 is built from 15 residues. J was trimmed by 0 bases and V by 6 bases; bases with no gene match: 0. The germline V gene has CDR1 MDHEN and CDR2 SYDVKM. The CDR3 bases are TGTGCCAGCAGGGGACAGGGGGCTAGCAATCAGCCCCAGCATTTT. This gives the protein CASRGQGASNQPQHF.

This clonotype was detected a few times. The chain joins TRBV20-1 to TRBJ1-1, with D tentatively TRBD1 (6 bases). V lost 6 bases and J 2 bases, leaving 16 bases between the germline ends. The CDR3 runs 14 residues. Per the germline V gene, CDR1 is DFQATT and CDR2 is SNEGSKA (reference sequence). The DNA of the CDR3 is TGCAGTGCGCCACGGGGGGGGCAAAACACTGAAGCTTTCTTT. Protein sequence: CSAPRGGQNTEAFF.

This clonotype was counted many times. The rearrangement joins TRBV2 to TRBJ2-7; no firm D call. Germline loops: CDR1 SNHLY, CDR2 FYNNEI. The CDR3 extends over 12 amino acids. The germline V and J ends were trimmed by 6 bases and 4 bases, with 10 bases remaining between them. CDR3 coding DNA: TGTGCCAGCAGATTGGACGCTTACGAGCAGTACTTC. It is translated as CASRLDAYEQYF.

This clonotype was counted many times. This chain connects TRBV7-9 to TRBJ1-2; TRBD1 is a possible D gene (5 bases). V was shortened by 5 bases and J by 6 bases, with 13 bases between the two germline ends. This CDR3 contains 13 residues. Germline V gives CDR1 SEHNR, CDR2 FQNEAQ (reference sequence). The CDR3 protein is CASSRDPRDGYTF. The CDR3 DNA sequence: TGTGCCAGCAGCCGGGACCCCAGGGATGGCTACACCTTC.

This clonotype was counted only a few times. The gene calls are TRBV20-1 and TRBJ2-7; 9 bases map to TRBD1. V trimming: 0 bases; J trimming: 3 bases; junction bases outside the gene matches: 6. The CDR3 runs 15 residues. Germline V lookup: CDR1 DFQATT, CDR2 SNEGSKA (reference sequence). DNA for the CDR3: TGCAGTGCTAGAGATTCCACGACAGGGGGCTACGAGCAGTACTTC. It encodes CSARDSTTGGYEQYF.

This clonotype was counted at least ten times. The CDR3 nucleotides are TGTGCCAGCAGCGTAGGGTCGAAACTGAACACTGAAGCTTTCTTT. Encoded protein: CASSVGSKLNTEAFF. This chain connects TRBV9 to TRBJ1-1, with unresolved D. The ends were cut back, 0 bases at V and 0 bases at J, with 9 bases in the middle. From germline, CDR1 is SGDLS and CDR2 YYNGEE. This CDR3 comprises 15 residues.

There are many counts of this clonotype. J is TRBJ1-1 and V is TRBV29-1, with no clear D. V was trimmed by 5 bases and J by 9 bases, leaving 13 bases between them. Germline V CDR1 and CDR2: SQVTM, ANQGSEA. The CDR3 loop spans 11 amino acids. DNA for the CDR3: TGCAGCGTTCCCCAAGGTTTGCAAGCTTTCTTT. Protein: CSVPQGLQAFF.

The CDR3 region is CASSQDPREQYF. CDR3 coding DNA: TGTGCCAGCAGCCAAGACCCTCGCGAGCAGTACTTC. The rearrangement links TRBV3-1 to TRBJ2-7; D uncertain. There are 12 residues in the CDR3. Between the trimmed V and J ends, which lost 0 bases and 6 bases, there was a span of 6 bases. From germline, CDR1 is LGHDT and CDR2 YNNKEL (reference sequence).

This clonotype was recorded a few times. The rearrangement links TRBV24-1 to TRBJ2-5, with D perhaps matching TRBD1 (6 bases). CDR1 and CDR2 (germline): KGHDR, SFDVKD. CDR3 length equals 19 residues. Trimming removed 4 bases at V and 5 bases at J, with 28 bases between. CDR3 bases: TGTGCCACCAGTGACCAAACCTCGAAACTTACCAGAAGGGGGGAGACCCAGTACTTC. It codes for CATSDQTSKLTRRGETQYF.

The V call is TRBV7-6, the J call TRBJ2-2, with 7 bases matching TRBD2. The CDR3 length is 16 residues. Germline V gene lookup returns CDR1 SGHVS and CDR2 FNYEAQ. V was pared by 1 base and J by 3 bases, with 5 bases of the junction left unmatched. The CDR3 region has the DNA TGTGCCAGCAGCTTAGTTGGCGGGAGTTACACCGGGGAGCTGTTTTTT. Translated, it gives CASSLVGGSYTGELFF.

The chain couples TRBV19 to TRBJ2-5, with a tentative D call TRBD2 (5 bases). Trimming removed 4 bases at V and 3 bases at J, with 21 bases between. The germline gives CDR1 LNHDA, CDR2 SQIVND (reference sequence). This CDR3 spans 17 amino acids. CDR3 sequence reads: CASSSRLSRTHKETQYF. In nucleotides, the CDR3 is TGTGCCAGTAGTAGTAGACTATCCAGGACCCATAAAGAGACCCAGTACTTC.

The genes are TRBV24-1 and TRBJ2-2; TRBD1 agrees at 7 bases. V was pared by 1 base and J by 2 bases, with 3 bases of the junction left unmatched. CDR1 KGHDR and CDR2 SFDVKD come from the germline V gene. The CDR3 is made up of 16 amino acids. The CDR3 DNA is TGTGCCACCAGTGATTTCGGGGACAGAAACACCGGGGAGCTGTTTTTT. Translated: CATSDFGDRNTGELFF.

The genes are TRBV30 and TRBJ1-5, with D tentatively TRBD1 (6 bases). V was clipped by 3 bases and J by 5 bases, with 20 bases between them. The CDR3 covers 16 residues. Germline CDR1 GTSNPN, CDR2 SVGIG (reference sequence). In nucleotides, the CDR3 is TGTGCCTGGAGCCGCTCTACAGGGTTAAGGGATCAGCCCCAGCATTTT. Its translation: CAWSRSTGLRDQPQHF.

Many counts were recorded for this clonotype. The V and J genes are TRBV28 and TRBJ1-6; 10 nucleotides line up with TRBD1. The CDR3 is 16 residues long. V was pared by 8 bases and J by 2 bases, with 6 bases of the junction left unmatched. Germline V gene lookup returns CDR1 MDHEN and CDR2 SYDVKM. The DNA for the CDR3 is TGTGCCAGCGGGGGGGGACAGGGGACCTATAATTCACCCCTCCACTTT. Amino acids: CASGGGQGTYNSPLHF.

The gene calls are TRBV2 and TRBJ2-7; the match to TRBD2 covers 8 bases. Germline CDR1 is SNHLY and CDR2 is FYNNEI. Germline trimming cut 4 bases from V and 3 bases from J; bases unmatched to any gene: 11. CDR3 length equals 16 residues. This CDR3 is CASSVEIAGFLYEQYF. The CDR3, as DNA: TGTGCCAGCAGTGTCGAGATAGCGGGGTTCCTCTACGAGCAGTACTTC.